In this sample, the clone carrying this T cell receptor (beta chain) turned up many times. Its target is not known. This entry belongs to a study of identical twins. Study-level results: Insertions were fewer in abundant cord blood beta clonotypes, whereas memory repertoires showed none of this pattern.

Template switching, a step in the protocol, added a universal primer site, and cDNA carried unique molecular identifiers. MiXCR, run by TCRdb on the 5' RACE reads, gives a single entry per CDR3 protein. Found here are under 1 million distinct CDR3 sequences, around an eighth of them singletons; the top ten hold roughly 1.5%. The CDR3 is made up of 15 amino acids. V lost 0 bases and J lost 8; bases outside the gene matches: 9. Germline CDR1 MGHRA, CDR2 YSYEKL. This sample was shared with a second study, whose subject was yellow fever vaccine responses in identical twins.

This receptor was taken from a woman between 18 and 29 years old in good health. Sequences were obtained from PBMCs. J is TRBJ1-1 and V is TRBV4-1; 7 bases are a match to TRBD1. CDR3 residues: CASSQDSGQLKEAFF. The CDR3 DNA reads as TGCGCCAGCAGCCAAGATTCGGGACAGCTAAAAGAAGCTTTCTTT.